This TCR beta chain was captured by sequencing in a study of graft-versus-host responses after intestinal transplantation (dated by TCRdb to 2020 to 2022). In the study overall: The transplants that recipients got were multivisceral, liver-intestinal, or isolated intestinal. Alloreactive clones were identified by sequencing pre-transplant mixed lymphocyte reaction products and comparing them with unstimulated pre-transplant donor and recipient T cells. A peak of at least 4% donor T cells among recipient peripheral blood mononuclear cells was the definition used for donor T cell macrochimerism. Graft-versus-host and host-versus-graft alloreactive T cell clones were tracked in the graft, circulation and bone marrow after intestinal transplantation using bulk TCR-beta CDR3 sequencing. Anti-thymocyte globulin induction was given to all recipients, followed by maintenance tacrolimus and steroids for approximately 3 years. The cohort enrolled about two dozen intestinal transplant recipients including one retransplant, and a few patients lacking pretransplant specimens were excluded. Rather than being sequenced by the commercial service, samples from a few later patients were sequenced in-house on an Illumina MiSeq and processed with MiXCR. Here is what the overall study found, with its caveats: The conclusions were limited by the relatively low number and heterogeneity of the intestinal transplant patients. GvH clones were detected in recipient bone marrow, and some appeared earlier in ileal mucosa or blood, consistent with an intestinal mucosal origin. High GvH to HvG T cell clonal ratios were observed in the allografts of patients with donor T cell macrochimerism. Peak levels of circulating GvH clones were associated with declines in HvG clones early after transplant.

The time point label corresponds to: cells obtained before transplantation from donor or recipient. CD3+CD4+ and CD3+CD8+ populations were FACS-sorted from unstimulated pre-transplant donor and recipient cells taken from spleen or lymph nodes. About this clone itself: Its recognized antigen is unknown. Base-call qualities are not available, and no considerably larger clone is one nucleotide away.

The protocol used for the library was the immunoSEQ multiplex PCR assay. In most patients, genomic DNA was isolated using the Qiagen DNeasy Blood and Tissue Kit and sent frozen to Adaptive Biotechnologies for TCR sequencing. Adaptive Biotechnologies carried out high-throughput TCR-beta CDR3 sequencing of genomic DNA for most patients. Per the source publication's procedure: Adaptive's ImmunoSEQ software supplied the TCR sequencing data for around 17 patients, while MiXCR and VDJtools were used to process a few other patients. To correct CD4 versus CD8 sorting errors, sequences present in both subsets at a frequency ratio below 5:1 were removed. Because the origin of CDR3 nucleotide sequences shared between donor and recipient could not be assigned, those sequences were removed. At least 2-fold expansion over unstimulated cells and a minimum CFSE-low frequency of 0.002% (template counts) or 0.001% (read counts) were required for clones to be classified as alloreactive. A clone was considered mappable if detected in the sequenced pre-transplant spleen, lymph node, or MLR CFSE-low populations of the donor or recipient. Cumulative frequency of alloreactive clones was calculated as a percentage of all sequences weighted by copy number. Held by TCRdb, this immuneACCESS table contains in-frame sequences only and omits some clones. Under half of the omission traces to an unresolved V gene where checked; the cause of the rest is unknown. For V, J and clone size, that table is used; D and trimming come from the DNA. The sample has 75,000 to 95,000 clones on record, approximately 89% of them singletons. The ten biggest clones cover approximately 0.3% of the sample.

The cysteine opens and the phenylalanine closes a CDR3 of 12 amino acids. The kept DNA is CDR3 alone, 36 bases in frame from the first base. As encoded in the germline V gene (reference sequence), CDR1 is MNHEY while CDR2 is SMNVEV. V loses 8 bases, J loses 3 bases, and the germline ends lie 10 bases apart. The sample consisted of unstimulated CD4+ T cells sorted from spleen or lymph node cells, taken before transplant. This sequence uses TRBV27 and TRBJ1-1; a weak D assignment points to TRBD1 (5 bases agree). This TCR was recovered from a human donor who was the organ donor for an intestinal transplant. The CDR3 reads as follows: CASGRQYTEAFF. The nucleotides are TGTGCCAGCGGAAGACAGTACACTGAAGCTTTCTTT.